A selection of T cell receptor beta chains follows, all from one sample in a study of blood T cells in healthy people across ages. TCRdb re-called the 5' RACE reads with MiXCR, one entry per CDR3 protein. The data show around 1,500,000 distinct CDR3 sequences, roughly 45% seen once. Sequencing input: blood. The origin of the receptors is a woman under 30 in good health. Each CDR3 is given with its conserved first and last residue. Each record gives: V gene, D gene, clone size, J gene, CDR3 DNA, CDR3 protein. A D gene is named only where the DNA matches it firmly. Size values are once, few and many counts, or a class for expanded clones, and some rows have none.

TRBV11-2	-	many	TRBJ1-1	TGTGCCAGCAGCATGGGGGGTGCATCGAACACTGAAGCTTTCTTT	CASSMGGASNTEAFF
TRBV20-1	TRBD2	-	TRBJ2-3	TGCAGTGCTACGACTAGCGGGGGGCTCACAGATACGCAGTATTTT	CSATTSGGLTDTQYF
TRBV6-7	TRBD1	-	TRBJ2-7	TGTGACCGACAGGGTGAGTTTCCCGAGCAGTACTTC	CDRQGEFPEQYF
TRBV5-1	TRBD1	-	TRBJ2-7	TGCGCCAGCCAGCTGGCAGGGGGTTCCTACGAGCAGTACTTC	CASQLAGGSYEQYF
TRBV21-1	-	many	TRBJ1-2	TGTGCCAGCAGCTCCGGGAGGAGCCGGGTTCGGGTCTATGGCTACACCTTC	CASSSGRSRVRVYGYTF
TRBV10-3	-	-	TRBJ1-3	TGTGCCATCAGTGTAACAGGGTCTGGAAACACCATATATTTT	CAISVTGSGNTIYF
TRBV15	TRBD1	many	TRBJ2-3	TGTGCCACCAGCAGAGATCCGGCAGGGGGTACAGATACGCAGTATTTT	CATSRDPAGGTDTQYF
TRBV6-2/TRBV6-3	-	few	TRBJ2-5	TGTGCCAGCCTCACAGGGTCGGTCGCGGAGACCCAGTACTTC	CASLTGSVAETQYF
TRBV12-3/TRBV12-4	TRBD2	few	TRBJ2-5	TGTGCCAGCAGTGTTTCCTCCGGGACTAGCGGGGGGGAGACTCAAGAGACCCAGTACTTC	CASSVSSGTSGGETQETQYF
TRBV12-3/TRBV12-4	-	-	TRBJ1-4	TGTGCCAGCAGGAATCGGGGTGAAAAACTGTTTTTT	CASRNRGEKLFF
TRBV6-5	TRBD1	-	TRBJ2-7	TGTGCCAGCAGCCGTACAGGGGATATCTACGAGCAGTACTTC	CASSRTGDIYEQYF
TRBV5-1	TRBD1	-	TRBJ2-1	TGCGCCAGCAGCTCATTGGACAGGGTTCTGTTCTTC	CASSSLDRVLFF
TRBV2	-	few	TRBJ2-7	TGTGCCAGCAATCCAGGGGAGTCGTACGAGCAGTACTTC	CASNPGESYEQYF
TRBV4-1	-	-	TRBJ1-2	TGCGCCAGCAGCCAAGAGAATCCAGGCGTTAACTATGGCTACACCTTC	CASSQENPGVNYGYTF
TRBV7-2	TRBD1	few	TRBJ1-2	TGTGCCAGCAGCGCGCGACAGGGCGGGGTTGGCTACACCTTC	CASSARQGGVGYTF
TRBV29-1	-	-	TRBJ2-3	TGCAGCGTTGAAGAACAGGCCAAGTCTAGCACAGATACGCAGTATTTT	CSVEEQAKSSTDTQYF
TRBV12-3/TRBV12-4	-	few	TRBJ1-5	TGTGCCAGCAGGCGAGGCGGGGAAGGGAGGCAGCCCCAGCATTTT	CASRRGGEGRQPQHF
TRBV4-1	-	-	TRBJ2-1	TGCGCCAGCAGCCAAGCGGTCCCACGAGAACTAGGCCACAATGAGCAGTTCTTC	CASSQAVPRELGHNEQFF
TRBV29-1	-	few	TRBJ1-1	TGCAGCGCTTTTAGGAGGGGCACAGCTTTCTTT	CSAFRRGTAFF
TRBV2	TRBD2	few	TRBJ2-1	TGTGCCAGCAGTGAAGAGGTGGCGGGGGGGTACAATGAGCAGTTCTTC	CASSEEVAGGYNEQFF
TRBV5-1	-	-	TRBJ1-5	TGCGCCAGCAGCTTTGAGGGGGGGCATCAGCCCCAGCATTTT	CASSFEGGHQPQHF
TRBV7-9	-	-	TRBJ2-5	TGTGCCAGCAGCCCTGGTAGCCTCCGTGACCAGTACTTC	CASSPGSLRDQYF
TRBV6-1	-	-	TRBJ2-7	TGTGCCAGCGCGTACGCCTACGAGCAGTACTTC	CASAYAYEQYF
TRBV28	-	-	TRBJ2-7	TGTGCCACCGCCCTCGACTCCTACGAGCAGTACTTC	CATALDSYEQYF
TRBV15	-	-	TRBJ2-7	TGTGCCACCAGCGGGGGGGCGTCAGTTCCTACGTACGAGCAGTACTTC	CATSGGASVPTYEQYF
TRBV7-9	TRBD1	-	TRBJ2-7	TGTGCCTGCAGCTTGTCAGGGGGCTACGAGCAGTACTTC	CACSLSGGYEQYF
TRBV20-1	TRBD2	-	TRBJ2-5	TGCAGTGCCGAGGGACTAGCGGGAGAAGAGACCCAGTACTTC	CSAEGLAGEETQYF
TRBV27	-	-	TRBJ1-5	TGTGCCAGCAGACAGAGTGGGGGGCCCGGTCAGCCCCAGCATTTT	CASRQSGGPGQPQHF
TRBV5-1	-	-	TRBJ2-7	TGCGCCAGCAGCCCTCCGGGGGGCGGTGACGAGCAGTACTTC	CASSPPGGGDEQYF
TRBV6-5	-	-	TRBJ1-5	TGTGCCAGCAGTTACGAGCTAAATCAGCCCCAGCATTTT	CASSYELNQPQHF
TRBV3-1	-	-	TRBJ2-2	TGTGCCAGCAGCTTCGGACTAAGGGACACCGGGGAGCTGTTTTTT	CASSFGLRDTGELFF
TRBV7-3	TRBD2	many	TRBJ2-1	TGTGCCAGCAGCTTAAGTAGCGGGGGGTACAATGAGCAGTTCTTC	CASSLSSGGYNEQFF
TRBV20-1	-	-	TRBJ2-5	TGCAGTGCTAGAGCCGGGACGTGGCAAGAGACCCAGTACTTC	CSARAGTWQETQYF
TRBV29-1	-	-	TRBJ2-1	TGCAGCGTTGAAGATCCTCCAGGTTTGGGCAATGAGCAGTTCTTC	CSVEDPPGLGNEQFF
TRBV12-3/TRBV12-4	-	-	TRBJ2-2	TGTGCCAGCAGTTTAAGCCCGGCTAACACCGGGGAGCTGTTTTTT	CASSLSPANTGELFF
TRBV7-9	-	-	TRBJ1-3	TGTGCCAGCAGCTCCCTCAGGAGCTCTGGAAACACCATATATTTT	CASSSLRSSGNTIYF
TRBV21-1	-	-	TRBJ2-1	-	CASSKSENFGPGTSGESSYNEQFF
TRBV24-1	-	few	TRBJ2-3	TGTGCCAACCGGACAGATCTTGGCACAGATACGCAGTATTTT	CANRTDLGTDTQYF
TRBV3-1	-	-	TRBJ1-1	TGTGCCAGCAGCCAACCGCCCGGACTCACTGAAGCTTTCTTT	CASSQPPGLTEAFF
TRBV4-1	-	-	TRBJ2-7	TGCGCCAGCAGCCAAGACCCGGGCCCCCCCTACGAGCAGTACTTC	CASSQDPGPPYEQYF
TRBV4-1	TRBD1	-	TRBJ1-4	TGCGCCAGCAGCCAAGATCGCGGGACAGCGTCCAATCGAGCTAATGAAGAACTGTTTTTT	CASSQDRGTASNRANEELFF
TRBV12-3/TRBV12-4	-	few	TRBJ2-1	TGTGCCAGCAGTTTAGTAACGGGGAACTACAATGAGCAGTTCTTC	CASSLVTGNYNEQFF
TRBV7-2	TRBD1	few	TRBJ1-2	TGTGCCAGCAGCGCCGGCCGACAGGGGGCCTATGGCTACACCTTC	CASSAGRQGAYGYTF
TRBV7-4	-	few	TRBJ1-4	TGTGCCAGCAGCTTAGTGTTCGTTGACAGTATGATTGCAACTAATGAAAAACTGTTTTTT	CASSLVFVDSMIATNEKLFF
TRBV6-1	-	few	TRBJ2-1	TGTGCCAGCAGTGCCCGACTAGTTTCACCCTACTACAATGAGCAGTTCTTC	CASSARLVSPYYNEQFF
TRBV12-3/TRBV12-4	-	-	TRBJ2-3	TGTGCCAGCAGCCACACCACAATAGATACGCAGTATTTT	CASSHTTIDTQYF
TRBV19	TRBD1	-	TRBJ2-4	TGTGCCAGTAGTATCGGACAGGGCAAAAACATTCAGTACTTC	CASSIGQGKNIQYF
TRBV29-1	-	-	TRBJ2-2	TGCAGCGTTGAACGTGGGGCGGTCGGGGAGCTGTTTTTT	CSVERGAVGELFF
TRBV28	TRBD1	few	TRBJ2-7	TGTGCCAGCAGTCTACAGGGGGCCCCCCGGGAGCAGTACTTC	CASSLQGAPREQYF
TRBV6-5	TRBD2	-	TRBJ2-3	TGTGCCAGCAGTCTAGCGGGAGCTAAAGATACGCAGTATTTT	CASSLAGAKDTQYF
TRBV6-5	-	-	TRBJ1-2	TGTGCCAGCAGTCGAGATGGGGAGGGGAACTATGGCTACACCTTC	CASSRDGEGNYGYTF
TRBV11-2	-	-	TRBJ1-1	TGTGCCAGCACCCCGCAAAGAGGAGCTTACACTGAAGCTTTCTTT	CASTPQRGAYTEAFF
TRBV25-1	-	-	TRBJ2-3	TGTGCCAGCAGGGAATCGGAGACGGCGCAGTATTTT	CASRESETAQYF
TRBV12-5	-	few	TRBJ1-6	TGTGCTAGTTCCGACGGGGGTTCAGGGAATTCACCCCTCCACTTT	CASSDGGSGNSPLHF
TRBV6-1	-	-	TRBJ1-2	TGTGCGAACCAAGATGGGGATGTTGGCTACACCTTC	CANQDGDVGYTF
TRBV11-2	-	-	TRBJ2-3	TGTGCCAGCAGCTTAGATCGAATAGATACGCAGTATTTT	CASSLDRIDTQYF
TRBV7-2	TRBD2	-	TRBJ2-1	TGTGCCAGCAGTTATAGCGGGAGGGCGAACAATGAGCAGTTCTTC	CASSYSGRANNEQFF
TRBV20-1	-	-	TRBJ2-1	TGCAGTGCTAGTATTGGGGGGGCTAGCTACGAGCAGTTCTTC	CSASIGGASYEQFF
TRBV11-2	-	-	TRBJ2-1	TGTGCCAGCAGCTGGATAGGCGATGAGCAGTTCTTC	CASSWIGDEQFF